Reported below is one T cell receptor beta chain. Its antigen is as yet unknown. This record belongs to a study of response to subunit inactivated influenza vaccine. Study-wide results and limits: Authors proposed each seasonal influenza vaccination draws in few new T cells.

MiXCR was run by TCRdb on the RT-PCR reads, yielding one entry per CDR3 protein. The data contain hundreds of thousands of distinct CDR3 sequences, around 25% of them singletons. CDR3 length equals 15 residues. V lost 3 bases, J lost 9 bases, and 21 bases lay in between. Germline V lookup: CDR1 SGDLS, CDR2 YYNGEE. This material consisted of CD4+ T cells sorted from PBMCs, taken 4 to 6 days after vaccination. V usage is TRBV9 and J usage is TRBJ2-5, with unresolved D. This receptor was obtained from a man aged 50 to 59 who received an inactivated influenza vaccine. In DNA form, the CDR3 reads TGTGCCAGCAGCGCCGACGCTGAGAGCAGGATGGCCCAGTACTTC. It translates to CASSADAESRMAQYF.